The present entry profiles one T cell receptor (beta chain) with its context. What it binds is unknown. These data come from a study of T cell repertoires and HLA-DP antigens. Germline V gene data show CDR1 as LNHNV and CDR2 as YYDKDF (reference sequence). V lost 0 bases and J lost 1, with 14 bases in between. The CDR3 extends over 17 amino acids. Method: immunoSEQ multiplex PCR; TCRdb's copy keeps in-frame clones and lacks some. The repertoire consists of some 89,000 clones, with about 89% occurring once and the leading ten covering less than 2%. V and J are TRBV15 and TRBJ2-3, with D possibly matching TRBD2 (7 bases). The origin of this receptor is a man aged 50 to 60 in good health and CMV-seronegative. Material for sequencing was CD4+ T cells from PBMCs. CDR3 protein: CATSRDRGADRTDTQYF. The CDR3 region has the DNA TGTGCCACCAGCAGAGATCGGGGGGCCGACCGCACAGATACGCAGTATTTT.